This TCR beta chain is drawn from a study of blood T cell repertoires in COVID-19. The wider study: Acute and convalescent COVID-19 samples came from the United States, Italy and Spain. Sample material is recorded as cDNA or gDNA derived from T cells, B-cell-depleted T cells, or PBMCs.

The CDR3 extends over 15 amino acids. CDR1 is LNHDA, CDR2 SQIVND, per germline (reference sequence). The ends were cut back, 3 bases at V and 4 bases at J, with 13 bases in the middle. As handled by the study authors: Nucleated cell counts were estimated from reference gene primer amplification. The method was immunoSEQ multiplex PCR; TCRdb's version includes in-frame clones alone and lacks a portion of them. V and J calls and clone size are those listed in that table; D and trimming were worked out from the DNA. The sample comprises 150,000 to 200,000 clones, more than 90% of which are singletons, and 15% to 20% rests with the top ten.

The source is a man aged 55-75 years with active or convalescent COVID-19. This chain uses TRBV19 with TRBJ1-5; D unclear. Sequences were obtained from peripheral blood. Here the CDR3 DNA reads TGTGCCAGTAGTATGGAGGGCCCGACGAATCAGCCCCAGCATTTT. Translated, it gives CASSMEGPTNQPQHF.